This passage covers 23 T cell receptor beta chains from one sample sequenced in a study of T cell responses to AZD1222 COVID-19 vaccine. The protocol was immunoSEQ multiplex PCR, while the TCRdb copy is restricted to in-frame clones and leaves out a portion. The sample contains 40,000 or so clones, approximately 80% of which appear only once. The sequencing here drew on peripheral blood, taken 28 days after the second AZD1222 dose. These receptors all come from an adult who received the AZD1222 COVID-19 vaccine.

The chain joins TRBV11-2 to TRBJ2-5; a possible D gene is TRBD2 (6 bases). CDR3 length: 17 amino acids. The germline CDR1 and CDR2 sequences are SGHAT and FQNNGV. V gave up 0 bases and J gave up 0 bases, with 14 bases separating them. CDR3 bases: TGTGCCAGCAGCTTAGACCCGGAGGGAAGGTACCAAGAGACCCAGTACTTC. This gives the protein CASSLDPEGRYQETQYF.

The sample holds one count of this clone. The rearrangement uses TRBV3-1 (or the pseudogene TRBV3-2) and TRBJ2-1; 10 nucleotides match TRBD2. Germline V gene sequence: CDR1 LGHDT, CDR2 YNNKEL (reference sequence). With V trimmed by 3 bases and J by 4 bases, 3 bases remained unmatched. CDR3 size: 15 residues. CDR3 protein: CASSHWTSGYNEQFF. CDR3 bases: TGTGCCAGCAGCCATTGGACTAGCGGATACAATGAGCAGTTCTTC.

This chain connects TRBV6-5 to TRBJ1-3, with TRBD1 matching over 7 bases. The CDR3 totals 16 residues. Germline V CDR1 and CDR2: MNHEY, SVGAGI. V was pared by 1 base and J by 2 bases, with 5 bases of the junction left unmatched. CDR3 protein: CASSYLGQWPGNTIYF. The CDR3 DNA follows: TGTGCCAGCAGTTACTTGGGACAGTGGCCTGGAAACACCATATATTTT.

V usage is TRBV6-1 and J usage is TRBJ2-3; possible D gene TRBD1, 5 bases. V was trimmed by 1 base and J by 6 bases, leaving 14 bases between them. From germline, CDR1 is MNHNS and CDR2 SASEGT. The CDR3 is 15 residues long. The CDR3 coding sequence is TGTGCCAGCAGTGAAGGGGGCTCTCCAACGGATACGCAGTATTTT. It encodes CASSEGGSPTDTQYF.

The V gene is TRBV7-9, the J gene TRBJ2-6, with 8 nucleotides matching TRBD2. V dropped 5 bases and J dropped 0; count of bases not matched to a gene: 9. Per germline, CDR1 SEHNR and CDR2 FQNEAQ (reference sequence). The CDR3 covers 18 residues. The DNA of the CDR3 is TGTGCCAGCAGCACCGGTAGCGGGGCTTACTCTGGGGCCAACGTCCTGACTTTC. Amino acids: CASSTGSGAYSGANVLTF.

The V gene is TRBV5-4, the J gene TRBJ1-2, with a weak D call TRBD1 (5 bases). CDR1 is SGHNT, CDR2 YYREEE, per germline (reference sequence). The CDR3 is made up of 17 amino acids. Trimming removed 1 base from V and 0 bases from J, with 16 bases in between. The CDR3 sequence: CASSLIGRANPNYGYTF. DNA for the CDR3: TGTGCCAGCAGCTTGATCGGCAGGGCCAACCCTAACTATGGCTACACCTTC.

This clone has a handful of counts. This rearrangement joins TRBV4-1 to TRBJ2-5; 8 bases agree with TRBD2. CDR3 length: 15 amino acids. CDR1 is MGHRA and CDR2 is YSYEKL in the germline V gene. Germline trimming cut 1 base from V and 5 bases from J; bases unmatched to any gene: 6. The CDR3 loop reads CASSQGAGGWETQYF. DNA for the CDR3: TGCGCCAGCAGCCAAGGCGCGGGGGGCTGGGAGACCCAGTACTTC.

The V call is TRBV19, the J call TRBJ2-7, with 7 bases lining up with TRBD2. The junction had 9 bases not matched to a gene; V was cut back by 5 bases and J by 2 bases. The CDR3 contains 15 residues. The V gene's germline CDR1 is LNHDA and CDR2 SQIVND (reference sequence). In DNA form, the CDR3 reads TGTGCCAGTAGTTTTGGGGCTAGCGGAACCTACGAGCAGTACTTC. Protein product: CASSFGASGTYEQYF.

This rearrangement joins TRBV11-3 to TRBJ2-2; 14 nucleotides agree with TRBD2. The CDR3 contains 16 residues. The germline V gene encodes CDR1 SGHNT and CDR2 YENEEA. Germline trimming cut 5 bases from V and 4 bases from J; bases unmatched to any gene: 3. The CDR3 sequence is CASSQTSGGATGELFF. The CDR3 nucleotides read TGTGCCAGCAGCCAGACTAGCGGGGGGGCCACCGGGGAGCTGTTTTTT. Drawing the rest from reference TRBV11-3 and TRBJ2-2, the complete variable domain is EAGVVQSPRYKIIEKKQPVAFWCNPISGHNTLYWYLQNLGQGPELLIRYENEEAVDDSQLPKDRFSAERLKGVDSTLKIQPAELGDSAVYLCASSQTSGGATGELFFGEGSRLTVL.

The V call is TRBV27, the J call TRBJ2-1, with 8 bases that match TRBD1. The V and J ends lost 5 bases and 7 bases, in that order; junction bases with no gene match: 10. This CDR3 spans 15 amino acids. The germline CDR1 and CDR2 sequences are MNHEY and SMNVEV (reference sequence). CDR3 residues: CASSAPDRVPNEQFF. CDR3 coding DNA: TGTGCCAGCAGTGCCCCGGACAGGGTTCCAAATGAGCAGTTCTTC.

The CDR3 region has the DNA TGTGCCAGCAGGAGTGTCGGTGGAGATTCACCCCTCCACTTT. Translation: CASRSVGGDSPLHF. The chain uses TRBV5-6 and TRBJ1-6; D is uncertain. Germline V gives CDR1 SGHDT, CDR2 YYEEEE. The CDR3 spans 14 residues. Trimming pared 5 bases from V and 8 bases from J, leaving 14 bases between.

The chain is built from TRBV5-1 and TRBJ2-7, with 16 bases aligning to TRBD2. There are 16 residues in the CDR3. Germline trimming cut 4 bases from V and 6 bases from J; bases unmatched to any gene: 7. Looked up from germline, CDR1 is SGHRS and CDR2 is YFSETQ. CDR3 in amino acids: CASSLGTSGGASEQYF. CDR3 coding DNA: TGCGCCAGCAGCCTGGGGACTAGCGGGGGGGCGAGCGAGCAGTACTTC.

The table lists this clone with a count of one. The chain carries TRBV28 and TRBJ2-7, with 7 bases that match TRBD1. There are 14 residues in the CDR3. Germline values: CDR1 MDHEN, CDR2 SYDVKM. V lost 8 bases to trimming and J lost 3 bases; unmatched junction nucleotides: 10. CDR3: CASLKPGQVYEQYF. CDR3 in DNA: TGTGCCAGCCTGAAGCCTGGACAGGTCTACGAGCAGTACTTC.

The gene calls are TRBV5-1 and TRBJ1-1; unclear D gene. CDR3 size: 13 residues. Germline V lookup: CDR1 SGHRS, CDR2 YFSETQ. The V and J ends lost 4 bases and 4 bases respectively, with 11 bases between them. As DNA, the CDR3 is TGCGCCAGCAGCCTCTCTATCGCCACTGAAGCTTTCTTT. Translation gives CASSLSIATEAFF.

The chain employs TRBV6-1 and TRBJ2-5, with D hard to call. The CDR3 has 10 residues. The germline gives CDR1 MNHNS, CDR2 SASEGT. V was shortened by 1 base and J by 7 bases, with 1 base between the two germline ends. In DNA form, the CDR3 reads TGTGCCAGCAGTGAAGTGACCCAGTACTTC. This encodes CASSEVTQYF.

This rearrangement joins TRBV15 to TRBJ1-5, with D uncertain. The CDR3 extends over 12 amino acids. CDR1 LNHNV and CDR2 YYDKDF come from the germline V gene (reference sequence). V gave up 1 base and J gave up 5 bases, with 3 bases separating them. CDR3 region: CATSRADQPQHF. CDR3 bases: TGTGCCACCAGCAGAGCGGATCAGCCCCAGCATTTT.

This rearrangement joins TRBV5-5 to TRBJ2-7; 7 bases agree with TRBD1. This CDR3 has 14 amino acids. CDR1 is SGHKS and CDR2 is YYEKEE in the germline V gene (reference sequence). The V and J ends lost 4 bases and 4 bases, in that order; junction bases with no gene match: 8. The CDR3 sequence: CASSRTDRVYEQYF. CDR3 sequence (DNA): TGTGCCAGCAGCAGGACAGACAGGGTTTACGAGCAGTACTTC.

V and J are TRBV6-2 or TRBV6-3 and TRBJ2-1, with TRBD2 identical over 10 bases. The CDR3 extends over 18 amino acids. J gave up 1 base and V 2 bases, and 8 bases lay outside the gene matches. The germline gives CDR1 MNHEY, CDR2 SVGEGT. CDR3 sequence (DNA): TGTGCCAGCAGTTACATTAGCGGGGGGTCTGGTTCCTACAATGAGCAGTTCTTC. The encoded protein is CASSYISGGSGSYNEQFF.

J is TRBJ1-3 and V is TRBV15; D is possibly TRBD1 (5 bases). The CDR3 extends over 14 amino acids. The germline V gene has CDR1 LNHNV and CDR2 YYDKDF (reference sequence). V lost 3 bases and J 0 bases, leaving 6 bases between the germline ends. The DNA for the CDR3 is TGTGCCACCAGCAGGACAGTCTCTGGAAACACCATATATTTT. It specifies CATSRTVSGNTIYF.

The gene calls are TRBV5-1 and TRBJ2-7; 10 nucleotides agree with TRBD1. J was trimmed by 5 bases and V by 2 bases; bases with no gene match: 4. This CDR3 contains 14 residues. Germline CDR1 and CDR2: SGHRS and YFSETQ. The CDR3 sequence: CASSFTGTGDEQYF. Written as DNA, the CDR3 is TGCGCCAGCAGCTTCACGGGGACAGGGGACGAGCAGTACTTC.

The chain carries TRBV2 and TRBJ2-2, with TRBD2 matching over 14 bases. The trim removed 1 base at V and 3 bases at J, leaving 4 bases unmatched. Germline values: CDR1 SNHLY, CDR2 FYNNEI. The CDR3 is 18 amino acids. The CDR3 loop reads CASSEEGLAGAYTGELFF. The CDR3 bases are TGTGCCAGCAGTGAAGAGGGACTAGCGGGGGCCTACACCGGGGAGCTGTTTTTT.

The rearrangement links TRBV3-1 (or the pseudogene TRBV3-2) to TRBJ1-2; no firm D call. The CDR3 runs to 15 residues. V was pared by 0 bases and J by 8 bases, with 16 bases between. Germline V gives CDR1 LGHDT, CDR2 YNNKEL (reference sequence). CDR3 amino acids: CASSQDGGELNGYTF. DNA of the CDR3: TGTGCCAGCAGCCAAGATGGTGGGGAACTGAACGGCTACACCTTC.

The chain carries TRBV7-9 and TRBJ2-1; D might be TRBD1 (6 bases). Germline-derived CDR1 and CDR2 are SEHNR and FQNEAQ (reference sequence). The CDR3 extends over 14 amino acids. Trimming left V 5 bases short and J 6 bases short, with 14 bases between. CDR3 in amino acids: CASSQPQGINEQFF. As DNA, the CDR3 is TGTGCCAGCAGCCAACCACAGGGTATCAATGAGCAGTTCTTC. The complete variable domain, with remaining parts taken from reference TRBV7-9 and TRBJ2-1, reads DTGVSQNPRHKITKRGQNVTFRCDPISEHNRLYWYRQTLGQGPEFLTYFQNEAQLEKSRLLSDRFSAERPKGSFSTLEIQRTEQGDSAMYLCASSQPQGINEQFFGPGTRLTVL.